The clone carrying this TCR beta chain was found a few times. Its matching antigen is unknown. These data belong to a study of beta chain features in type 1 diabetes. Sequencing targeted expressed TCRB transcripts, as all isolated RNA had been reverse transcribed. Here immunoSEQ multiplex PCR was the method, and the copy in TCRdb shows in-frame clones only, minus some. The table records 500,000 to 800,000 clones, 9.5% to 15% of them present only once. The CDR3 spans 14 residues. Trimming cost V 2 bases and J 4 bases, with 11 bases left between them. Germline CDR1 reads SGHTA; CDR2 reads FQGNSA. Points from the study as a whole: There was a moderate but significant shortening of TCRB CDR3s in all four CD4+ subsets of Type 1 diabetes patients. Researchers caution that PCR might favor shorter templates, equally among patients and controls.

A sort by CD45RO/CCR7/CD25/CD127/CD95/CD27 yielded CD4+ naive, central memory, regulatory and stem cell-like memory cells. In all sorted populations, purity surpassed 95%. This clonotype was sampled from a young man with type 1 diabetes. The chain joins TRBV7-2 to TRBJ1-2, with D unclear. Sample: naive CD4+ T cells from blood. The CDR3 region has the DNA TGTGCCAGCAGCTTATCAAGGACGTCCTATGGCTACACCTTC. It yields the protein CASSLSRTSYGYTF.